This record covers a single TCR beta chain. Method: immunoSEQ multiplex PCR; TCRdb's copy keeps in-frame clones and lacks some. The profile shows under 400,000 clones, 70% to 90% of them singletons. This sample was included in a study of cytomegalovirus exposure and HLA in healthy donors. CDR1 and CDR2 from the germline V gene are MNHNS and SASEGT. This CDR3 contains 16 residues. Trimming stripped 1 base from V and 0 bases from J, with 12 bases between. The clonotype comes from a man aged 30-40 years in good health and CMV-seronegative. This chain uses TRBV6-1 with TRBJ1-1, with D unresolved. Sequencing used PBMCs. The CDR3, as DNA: TGTGCCAGCAGTGAAGTCGGAGGGTCAATGAACACTGAAGCTTTCTTT. As protein: CASSEVGGSMNTEAFF.